This TCR beta chain was found in a study of blood T cell repertoires in COVID-19. Study context: The United States, Italy and Spain were the sources of the acute and convalescent COVID-19 samples.

Under the authors' procedure: Amplification of reference gene primers provided the estimated nucleated cell counts. TCRdb's copy holds only in-frame clones and misses some; the assay was immunoSEQ multiplex PCR. V and J calls and clone size come straight from that table; D and trimming were deduced from the DNA. The profile covers about 250,000 clones, with 65% to 85% appearing a single time and around 8.9% taken by the ten largest. The sequenced material came from peripheral blood. The receptor was isolated from a man aged 40-49 years with active or convalescent COVID-19.

CDR3 sequence: CASSARQANGELFF. DNA for the CDR3: TGTGCCAGCAGCGCACGACAGGCGAATGGGGAGCTGTTTTTT. The rearrangement joins TRBV7-3 to TRBJ2-2, with a tentative D call TRBD1 (6 bases). CDR3 length equals 14 residues. Germline V CDR1 and CDR2: SGHTA, FQGTGA. V lost 5 bases and J 8 bases, leaving 15 bases between the germline ends.